The next 5 T cell receptor beta chains were all read from a single sample in a study of blood T cell repertoires in COVID-19 (dated by TCRdb to 2019 to 2021). Library method: the immunoSEQ multiplex PCR assay. Imported from immuneACCESS, the table was reduced by TCRdb to in-frame sequences with V and J called. These copies leave out some clones; in studies compared against another copy, an unresolved V gene accounts for under half, and the cause of the remainder is not known. Within this sample are about 70,000 clones, with 70% to 90% of them counted one time only. The top ten hold roughly 1.5% of the sample. Sequencing input: peripheral blood. Receptor source: a human donor in a cohort sampled during active COVID-19.

The rearrangement links TRBV9 to TRBJ2-1; TRBD2 is a possible D gene (5 bases). There are 14 residues in the CDR3. The germline V gene encodes CDR1 SGDLS and CDR2 YYNGEE. Trimming pared 4 bases from V and 6 bases from J, leaving 14 bases between. The CDR3 region has the DNA TGTGCCAGCAGCCCCCTTACGGGGAGCAATGAGCAGTTCTTC. Residues: CASSPLTGSNEQFF.

The chain carries TRBV27 and TRBJ2-1; 12 bases align to TRBD1. The CDR3 is 15 residues long. Germline V gene data show CDR1 as MNHEY and CDR2 as SMNVEV (reference sequence). The J segment lost 7 bases and the V segment lost 4 bases, leaving 5 bases of the junction unmatched. The CDR3 DNA reads as TGTGCCAGCAGTTCGGGACAGGGGGCGCGGAATGAGCAGTTCTTC. As protein: CASSSGQGARNEQFF.

The table lists this clone with a few counts. The chain is built from TRBV19 and TRBJ1-2; perhaps TRBD1 as D (5 bases). The CDR3 contains 13 residues. From germline, CDR1 is LNHDA and CDR2 SQIVND (reference sequence). V was cut by 3 bases and J by 6 bases, with 11 bases left in between. The CDR3 nucleotides read TGTGCCAGTAGTATCGGCAGGGCCGATGGCTACACCTTC. Protein: CASSIGRADGYTF.

V gene TRBV5-4 combines with J gene TRBJ2-3; possibly TRBD2 for D (6 bases). The CDR3 totals 16 residues. Trimming removed 4 bases at V and 7 bases at J, with 22 bases between. CDR1 and CDR2 from the germline V gene are SGHNT and YYREEE (reference sequence). CDR3 sequence (DNA): TGTGCCAGCAGCAACCCGGGAGCCTCCACTCTTTATACGCAGTATTTT. It specifies CASSNPGASTLYTQYF.

This sequence joins TRBV25-1 and TRBJ1-4, with D perhaps TRBD1 (5 bases). Germline values: CDR1 MGHDK, CDR2 SYGVNS. Trimming took off 4 bases at V and 4 bases at J, with 10 bases between the two ends. CDR3 size: 14 residues. CDR3 region: CASSADSYNEKLFF. In DNA form, the CDR3 reads TGTGCCAGCAGTGCTGACAGCTATAATGAAAAACTGTTTTTT.